A single sample gave rise to the 12 T cell receptor beta chains below, sequenced in a study of blood T cell repertoires in COVID-19. Libraries were prepared by immunoSEQ multiplex PCR; TCRdb keeps only in-frame clonotypes and omits some of them. The table includes 100,000 to 120,000 clones, 75% to 90% detected once. What was sequenced was peripheral blood. These receptors all stem from a woman in her 50s with acute or convalescent COVID-19.

The V gene is TRBV3-1 (or the pseudogene TRBV3-2), the J gene TRBJ1-4; 11 bases fit TRBD1. The CDR3 has 16 residues. Germline V gene sequence: CDR1 LGHDT, CDR2 YNNKEL (reference sequence). V lost 5 bases to trimming and J lost 7 bases; unmatched junction nucleotides: 9. This chain's CDR3 is CASSSSRTGGREKLFF. The CDR3 DNA follows: TGTGCCAGCAGCTCAAGTCGGACAGGGGGCCGTGAAAAACTGTTTTTT.

The rearrangement joins TRBV5-1 to TRBJ2-2, with TRBD1 identical over 11 bases. Germline CDR1 reads SGHRS; CDR2 reads YFSETQ. The CDR3 loop spans 16 amino acids. The junction had 5 bases not matched to a gene; V was cut back by 2 bases and J by 5 bases. The CDR3 bases are TGCGCCAGCAGCTTAGGACAGGGGGCGCGTACCGGGGAGCTGTTTTTT. This translates into CASSLGQGARTGELFF.

The rearrangement uses TRBV19 and TRBJ1-6; a weak D match, TRBD1 (6 bases). Germline V gene data show CDR1 as LNHDA and CDR2 as SQIVND (reference sequence). The V and J ends lost 2 bases and 7 bases respectively, with 18 bases between them. The CDR3 has 17 amino acids. The CDR3 coding sequence is TGTGCCAGTAGTATAATTTTAGGGGGGGCGGAAAATTCACCCCTCCACTTT. Translation: CASSIILGGAENSPLHF.

CDR3 sequence: CASSYDFQRETHEQYF. The DNA of the CDR3 is TGTGCCAGCAGTTACGATTTCCAGCGGGAGACCCACGAGCAGTACTTC. This rearrangement joins TRBV6-2 or TRBV6-3 to TRBJ2-7; TRBD2 matches 8 bases. The CDR3 runs to 16 residues. Losses at the gene ends were 2 bases for V and 5 bases for J; bases not matched to a gene: 11. Germline V CDR1 and CDR2: MNHEY, SVGEGT.

The chain uses TRBV6-5 and TRBJ2-2, with D unclear. Trimming removed 6 bases at V and 4 bases at J, with 9 bases between. The CDR3 extends over 13 amino acids. Germline V gene data show CDR1 as MNHEY and CDR2 as SVGAGI. The CDR3 loop is CASRPTGTGELFF. The CDR3 nucleotides are TGTGCCAGCAGACCCACCGGCACCGGGGAGCTGTTTTTT.

The CDR3 region is CASTDRVGNTIYF. CDR3 DNA: TGTGCCAGCACCGACAGGGTTGGAAACACCATATATTTT. V and J are TRBV11-2 and TRBJ1-3; 7 bases line up with TRBD1. Germline assignment: CDR1 SGHAT and CDR2 FQNNGV. Trimming removed 7 bases from V and 3 bases from J; junction bases left unmatched: 3. This CDR3 has 13 amino acids.

The chain couples TRBV18 to TRBJ2-5, with D possibly matching TRBD1 (5 bases). The CDR3 spans 18 residues. V lost 0 bases and J lost 2, with 19 bases in between. Per germline, CDR1 KGHSH and CDR2 LQKENI. The CDR3 bases are TGTGCCAGCTCACCACCTTTTGCCACAGGCTTTGTACAAGAGACCCAGTACTTC. It is translated as CASSPPFATGFVQETQYF.

The chain recombines TRBV28 with TRBJ1-2, with D unresolved. This CDR3 is 14 amino acids long. Trimming removed 5 bases at V and 0 bases at J, with 10 bases between. The germline V gene encodes CDR1 MDHEN and CDR2 SYDVKM. CDR3 sequence reads: CASSRLGANYGYTF. The CDR3 DNA reads TGTGCCAGCAGTCGCCTAGGAGCTAACTATGGCTACACCTTC.

The chain employs TRBV30 and TRBJ1-4, with D uncertain. CDR1 and CDR2 from the germline V gene are GTSNPN and SVGIG (reference sequence). The CDR3 has 13 amino acids. Trimming removed 1 base at V and 5 bases at J, with 8 bases between. The CDR3 coding sequence is TGTGCCTGGAGTGGACTGGCGAATGAAAAACTGTTTTTT. Protein: CAWSGLANEKLFF.

This chain joins TRBV24-1 and TRBJ2-7; 9 nucleotides line up with TRBD1. Germline CDR1 KGHDR, CDR2 SFDVKD. Unmatched junction bases numbered 6, after V lost 4 bases and J lost 3 bases. The CDR3 contains 15 residues. CDR3 sequence: CATSESGQGSYEQYF. The DNA of the CDR3 is TGTGCCACCAGTGAGTCGGGACAGGGCAGCTACGAGCAGTACTTC.

The V and J genes are TRBV4-3 and TRBJ2-1; TRBD2 might be the D (7 bases). This CDR3 contains 17 residues. CDR1 is LGHNA and CDR2 is YSLEER in the germline V gene. Trimming removed 0 bases at V and 2 bases at J, with 14 bases between. In DNA form, the CDR3 reads TGCGCCAGCAGCCAAGATAGGGGGAGCGGGACCTACAATGAGCAGTTCTTC. Protein: CASSQDRGSGTYNEQFF.

The chain joins TRBV7-3 to TRBJ2-3; D is possibly TRBD2 (6 bases). There are 16 residues in the CDR3. V gave up 4 bases and J gave up 3 bases, with 17 bases separating them. The germline V gene encodes CDR1 SGHTA and CDR2 FQGTGA. CDR3 sequence (DNA): TGTGCCAGCAGCTCTAATGGGAGGCCTGGAACAGATACGCAGTATTTT. Translated: CASSSNGRPGTDTQYF.